The T cell receptor (beta chain) under discussion was sequenced for a study of OX40 agonist ivuxolimab in advanced cancers. TCRdb keeps only in-frame clones here, not all; method: immunoSEQ multiplex PCR. The table includes tens of thousands of clones, 90% detected once. V shed 3 bases and J 6 bases; nucleotides not matched to a gene: 4. Germline V CDR1 and CDR2: SQVTM, ANQGSEA. This CDR3 region has 13 residues. The receptor was derived from an adult with an advanced solid tumor such as melanoma, head and neck, liver or kidney cancer. The starting material was CD4+ or CD8+ T cells sorted from blood, obtained in a trial of the OX40 agonist ivuxolimab. The V gene is TRBV29-1, the J gene TRBJ1-5, with 8 bases that match TRBD1. The CDR3 protein is CSVEDRAGQPQHF. CDR3 DNA: TGCAGCGTTGAGGACAGGGCGGGTCAGCCCCAGCATTTT.